This paragraph reports one T cell receptor (beta chain). These data originate in a study of blood T cell repertoires in COVID-19. Study context: Sites in the United States, Italy and Spain provided acute and convalescent COVID-19 samples.

Trimming left V 0 bases short and J 9 bases short, with 13 bases between. CDR1 is SGHRS, CDR2 YFSETQ, per germline. The CDR3 is made up of 15 amino acids. Clones were sequenced by immunoSEQ multiplex PCR, and TCRdb holds only the in-frame ones, with some missing. In the table there are about 230,000 clones, less than 90% of which are singletons. The TCR was taken from a woman between 65 and 79 years old with active or convalescent COVID-19. The specimen sequenced was peripheral blood. The J gene is TRBJ1-6, the V gene TRBV5-1; D unclear. The CDR3 DNA sequence: TGCGCCAGCAGCTTGGCCACGGCCCGGGGTTCACCCCTCCACTTT. Its translation: CASSLATARGSPLHF.